One sample yielded the 15 T cell receptor beta chains listed below, sequenced in a study of blood T cell repertoires in COVID-19. Clones were sequenced by immunoSEQ multiplex PCR, and TCRdb holds only the in-frame ones, with some missing. The sample holds around 93,000 clones; around 76% are singletons and the top ten take roughly 18%. Sequencing was performed on peripheral blood. The source of these receptors is a man of 80 years or more with acute or convalescent COVID-19.

This clone was recorded once. The chain employs TRBV7-2 and TRBJ2-1; 12 bases line up with TRBD2. Germline lookup yields CDR1 SGHTA and CDR2 FQGNSA. The ends lost 7 bases at V and 2 bases at J; junction bases unmatched: 15. The CDR3 totals 19 residues. CDR3 coding DNA: TGTGCCAGCACCATTCCAGGGCTAGCGGGAGGGATCACCTACAATGAGCAGTTCTTC. Protein product: CASTIPGLAGGITYNEQFF.

This chain connects TRBV19 to TRBJ1-2, with a weak D call TRBD1 (5 bases). CDR3 length equals 15 residues. V was clipped by 1 base and J by 3 bases, with 12 bases between them. Per germline, CDR1 LNHDA and CDR2 SQIVND (reference sequence). The DNA for the CDR3 is TGTGCCAGTAGTATAGCGGTACAGGCCCACTATGGCTACACCTTC. This codes for CASSIAVQAHYGYTF.

DNA of the CDR3: TGTGCCAGCACCCCACCCCGGGACAGGAATTCACCCCTCCACTTT. It translates to CASTPPRDRNSPLHF. The V and J genes are TRBV6-2 or TRBV6-3 and TRBJ1-6; the match to TRBD1 covers 8 bases. The CDR3 is 15 residues long. Trimming removed 7 bases from V and 7 bases from J; junction bases left unmatched: 9. Germline loops: CDR1 MNHEY, CDR2 SVGEGT.

The chain couples TRBV30 to TRBJ2-3, with a possible D match to TRBD2 (6 bases). V lost 3 bases, J lost 1 base, and 11 bases lay in between. Germline assignment: CDR1 GTSNPN and CDR2 SVGIG (reference sequence). The CDR3 runs 14 residues. The CDR3 coding sequence is TGTGCCTGGAGAGCGGGTAGCCGCACAGATACGCAGTATTTT. As protein: CAWRAGSRTDTQYF.

The chain recombines TRBV7-9 with TRBJ1-5, with 9 bases identical to TRBD1. The CDR3 has 14 amino acids. Losses at the gene ends were 5 bases for V and 4 bases for J; bases not matched to a gene: 3. Per germline, CDR1 SEHNR and CDR2 FQNEAQ (reference sequence). CDR3 protein: CASSPGQGNQPQHF. The CDR3 bases are TGTGCCAGCAGCCCCGGACAGGGGAATCAGCCCCAGCATTTT.

CDR3: CASSRDRQETQYF. The CDR3 DNA is TGTGCCAGCAGCAGGGACAGACAAGAGACCCAGTACTTC. The chain links TRBV5-4 to TRBJ2-5, with TRBD1 identical over 7 bases. There are 13 residues in the CDR3. V lost 4 bases and J lost 2; bases outside the gene matches: 2. Germline V gene data show CDR1 as SGHNT and CDR2 as YYREEE (reference sequence).

This clone was counted a single time. V gene TRBV5-5 combines with J gene TRBJ1-5; D not certain. The CDR3 runs to 15 residues. Germline lookup yields CDR1 SGHKS and CDR2 YYEKEE (reference sequence). Trimming took 4 bases from V and 0 from J, leaving 11 bases between them. The chain's CDR3 is CASSIDGYSNQPQHF. CDR3 coding DNA: TGTGCCAGCAGCATCGACGGGTATAGCAATCAGCCCCAGCATTTT.

V usage is TRBV7-9 and J usage is TRBJ1-2, with D possibly being TRBD1 (5 bases). Germline-derived CDR1 and CDR2 are SEHNR and FQNEAQ (reference sequence). V lost 4 bases and J lost 0, with 12 bases in between. The CDR3 totals 15 residues. The CDR3 reads CASSSYQGANYGYTF. Here the CDR3 DNA reads TGTGCCAGCAGCTCGTACCAGGGCGCTAACTATGGCTACACCTTC.

The chain employs TRBV11-3 and TRBJ2-3; D is perhaps TRBD1 (6 bases). Germline V gene data show CDR1 as SGHNT and CDR2 as YENEEA. The CDR3 has 15 residues. Trimming removed 5 bases at V and 2 bases at J, with 14 bases between. The CDR3 is CASSTGMSHTDTQYF. The CDR3 DNA sequence: TGTGCCAGCAGCACAGGGATGTCGCACACAGATACGCAGTATTTT.

This chain joins TRBV12-3 or TRBV12-4 and TRBJ2-7; D is uncertain. This CDR3 has 11 residues. Trimming cost V 5 bases and J 3 bases, with 5 bases left between them. CDR3 in amino acids: CASSGGYEQYF. The CDR3 DNA reads TGTGCCAGCAGTGGCGGCTACGAGCAGTACTTC.

A few counts support this clone. This chain connects TRBV25-1 to TRBJ2-5, with TRBD1 identical over 10 bases. Trimming at V came to 2 bases and at J to 4 bases, leaving 4 bases not matched to a gene. The length of the CDR3 is 15 residues. From germline, CDR1 is MGHDK and CDR2 SYGVNS. The DNA of the CDR3 is TGTGCCAGCAGTGAAGGGACAGGGGTGAGAGAGACCCAGTACTTC. Protein product: CASSEGTGVRETQYF.

In DNA form, the CDR3 reads TGTGCCAGTAACAGGGGGGTATATAATTCACCCCTCCACTTT. Residues: CASNRGVYNSPLHF. V usage is TRBV7-2 and J usage is TRBJ1-6, with 8 bases fitting TRBD1. CDR1 and CDR2 from the germline V gene are SGHTA and FQGNSA. Trimming removed 9 bases from V and 4 bases from J; junction bases left unmatched: 5. CDR3 size: 14 residues.

The V gene is TRBV28, the J gene TRBJ1-5; D is unclear. Trimming removed 3 bases from V and 0 bases from J, with 9 bases in between. The CDR3 covers 15 residues. Germline-derived CDR1 and CDR2 are MDHEN and SYDVKM. The CDR3 loop is CASSLERISNQPQHF. The CDR3 DNA reads as TGTGCCAGCAGTTTGGAGCGGATTAGCAATCAGCCCCAGCATTTT.

The CDR3 loop is CASGFTGGGDEQYF. DNA of the CDR3: TGTGCCAGCGGTTTTACAGGGGGTGGAGACGAGCAGTACTTC. V gene TRBV6-2 or TRBV6-3 combines with J gene TRBJ2-7; 8 bases match TRBD1. V lost 8 bases to trimming and J lost 5 bases; unmatched junction nucleotides: 11. Germline CDR1 is MNHEY and CDR2 is SVGEGT. This CDR3 region has 14 residues.

The V call is TRBV7-9, the J call TRBJ1-3; 8 positions agree with TRBD1. Germline values: CDR1 SEHNR, CDR2 FQNEAQ (reference sequence). The V gene end was trimmed by 5 bases and the J gene end by 2 bases; junction bases not matched to a gene: 5. This CDR3 is built from 15 residues. The CDR3 loop is CASSRAQGAGNTIYF. The DNA for the CDR3 is TGTGCCAGCAGCCGCGCACAGGGGGCTGGAAACACCATATATTTT.